A selection of T cell receptor beta chains follows, all from one sample in a study of T cells in localized non-small cell lung cancer. The data were produced by immunoSEQ multiplex PCR, yet TCRdb's version contains in-frame clones alone and is incomplete. The sample lists about 36,000 clones, around 88% occurring once. The source material was peripheral blood, sampled before any cancer treatment. All receptors derive from a woman aged 40-70 years with stage I lung adenocarcinoma. Both conserved end residues are part of each CDR3. D genes are given only for firm matches. Size is stated for part of the rows, as once, few or many counts, or as a class when the clone is expanded.

TRBV2,TRBJ1-1,13,NA,TRBD1,CASSRDRDPEAFF,TGTGCCAGCAGCCGGGACAGGGACCCTGAAGCTTTCTTT
TRBV11-3,TRBJ2-5,13,NA,NA,CASSYGSSETQYF,TGTGCCAGCAGCTACGGATCATCGGAGACCCAGTACTTC
TRBV27,TRBJ1-1,16,once,TRBD1,CASRDRGLTPNTEAFF,TGTGCCAGCAGGGACAGGGGACTAACACCGAACACTGAAGCTTTCTTT
TRBV7-9,TRBJ1-5,13,few,NA,CASSLDGVLPQHF,TGTGCCAGCAGCTTAGATGGGGTCCTACCCCAGCATTTT
TRBV2,TRBJ1-1,12,NA,NA,CASSFTGTEAFF,TGTGCCAGCAGTTTTACAGGGACTGAAGCTTTCTTT
TRBV6-1,TRBJ2-2,13,NA,NA,CASSTGRTGELFF,TGTGCCAGCAGTACAGGGAGGACCGGGGAGCTGTTTTTT
TRBV18,TRBJ1-2,14,NA,NA,CASSHVESGYGYTF,TGTGCCAGCTCACACGTCGAAAGCGGCTATGGCTACACCTTC
TRBV11-3,TRBJ2-7,15,NA,TRBD1,CASSLHGQGWDEQYF,TGTGCCAGCAGCTTACACGGACAGGGGTGGGACGAGCAGTACTTC
TRBV11-2,TRBJ2-7,14,NA,TRBD2,CASSSRTSGYEQYF,TGTGCCAGCAGCTCCCGGACTAGCGGCTACGAGCAGTACTTC
TRBV4-1,TRBJ2-7,16,NA,TRBD1,CASSQAGTGSFREQYF,TGCGCCAGCAGCCAGGCCGGGACAGGATCGTTTCGCGAGCAGTACTTC
TRBV11-2,TRBJ1-1,11,NA,NA,CASSSLTEAFF,TGTGCCAGCAGCTCATTAACTGAAGCTTTCTTT
TRBV5-4,TRBJ1-3,14,NA,TRBD1,CASSTGTVGNTIYF,TGTGCCAGCAGCACTGGGACAGTTGGAAACACCATATATTTT
TRBV11-2,TRBJ1-1,15,NA,NA,CASSSFQGSDTEAFF,TGTGCCAGCAGCTCCTTCCAGGGGTCGGACACTGAAGCTTTCTTT
TRBV2,TRBJ2-1,15,NA,NA,CASSVGQGLYNEQFF,TGTGCCAGCAGTGTAGGTCAGGGGTTATACAATGAGCAGTTCTTC
TRBV28,TRBJ1-1,14,NA,NA,CASATPARGTEAFF,TGTGCCAGCGCGACCCCGGCGAGGGGAACTGAAGCTTTCTTT
TRBV19,TRBJ2-1,15,NA,NA,CASSSFGGQVNEQFF,TGTGCCAGTAGTTCCTTTGGGGGCCAAGTCAATGAGCAGTTCTTC
TRBV5-4,TRBJ1-2,14,NA,NA,CASSLLGADYGYTF,TGTGCCAGCAGCTTGCTGGGGGCAGACTATGGCTACACCTTC
TRBV5-1,TRBJ2-7,14,NA,NA,CASSLSLRGHEQYF,TGCGCCAGCAGCTTGTCCCTCAGGGGCCACGAGCAGTACTTC
TRBV4-2,TRBJ2-7,14,NA,NA,CASSQERVGYEQYF,TGTGCCAGCAGCCAAGAAAGGGTGGGATACGAGCAGTACTTC
TRBV28,TRBJ1-2,12,NA,TRBD1,CASSSRGRGYTF,TGTGCCAGCAGTTCCAGGGGGCGAGGCTACACCTTC
TRBV7-9,TRBJ2-6,15,once,NA,CASSLEGAGANVLTF,TGTGCCAGCAGCTTAGAGGGTGCCGGGGCCAACGTCCTGACTTTC
TRBV5-6,TRBJ1-3,15,NA,NA,CASSLTGWTGNTIYF,TGTGCCAGCAGCTTGACAGGGTGGACTGGAAACACCATATATTTT
TRBV10-1,TRBJ2-3,14,NA,TRBD1,CASSLGGPTDTQYF,TGCGCCAGCAGTCTAGGGGGCCCTACAGATACGCAGTATTTT
TRBV28,TRBJ1-3,14,NA,NA,CASIQGGSWNTIYF,TGTGCCAGCATACAGGGTGGAAGTTGGAACACCATATATTTT
TRBV14,TRBJ2-3,13,NA,NA,CASSQVAPDTQYF,TGTGCCAGCAGCCAAGTGGCCCCCGATACGCAGTATTTT
TRBV7-8,TRBJ2-2,19,NA,TRBD2,CASSPSRTSGGTNTGELFF,TGTGCCAGCAGCCCATCCCGGACTAGCGGGGGTACTAACACCGGGGAGCTGTTTTTT
TRBV28,TRBJ2-5,13,NA,NA,CASMPLGPETQYF,TGTGCCAGCATGCCCCTAGGACCAGAGACCCAGTACTTC
TRBV7-9,TRBJ1-2,16,NA,NA,CASRITGGFGKYGYTF,TGTGCCAGCCGTATAACTGGAGGATTCGGGAAATATGGCTACACCTTC
TRBV5-4,TRBJ1-4,16,NA,NA,CASSFGLHQGNEKLFF,TGTGCCAGCAGCTTTGGTCTGCACCAGGGTAACGAAAAACTGTTTTTT
TRBV5-1,TRBJ1-1,13,NA,NA,CASSFRQDTEAFF,TGCGCCAGCAGCTTTAGACAGGACACTGAAGCTTTCTTT
TRBV4-3,TRBJ2-1,12,NA,NA,CASSPLAGLVFF,TGCGCCAGCAGCCCCCTCGCGGGGCTAGTGTTCTTC
TRBV5-8,TRBJ1-1,14,NA,NA,CASSAETGNTEAFF,TGTGCCAGCAGCGCGGAGACAGGGAACACTGAAGCTTTCTTT
TRBV9,TRBJ1-2,14,NA,TRBD1,CASSVGGTARGYTF,TGTGCCAGCAGCGTGGGAGGGACAGCGCGCGGCTACACCTTC
TRBV2,TRBJ2-6,16,NA,NA,CASSLLAGSGANVLTF,TGTGCCAGCAGTCTGTTAGCTGGCTCTGGGGCCAACGTCCTGACTTTC
TRBV7-8,TRBJ2-1,17,NA,NA,CASSFARPGSSYNEQFF,TGTGCCAGCAGCTTCGCCCGACCGGGTAGCTCCTACAATGAGCAGTTCTTC
TRBV4-2,TRBJ2-7,14,NA,TRBD1,CASSQRQGGYEQYF,TGTGCCAGCAGCCAACGACAGGGGGGTTACGAGCAGTACTTC
TRBV11-3,TRBJ1-1,13,NA,NA,CASSFDENTEAFF,TGTGCCAGCAGCTTCGACGAGAACACTGAAGCTTTCTTT
TRBV30,TRBJ2-3,14,NA,NA,CAWSLDSNTDTQYF,TGTGCCTGGAGTCTCGACAGCAACACAGATACGCAGTATTTT
TRBV6-1,TRBJ1-1,15,NA,NA,CASSESRSENTEAFF,TGTGCCAGCAGTGAGTCTCGCAGCGAGAACACTGAAGCTTTCTTT
TRBV5-4,TRBJ2-4,14,NA,NA,CASSLLGAKNIQYF,TGTGCCAGCAGCTTGTTAGGGGCTAAAAACATTCAGTACTTC
TRBV9,TRBJ1-1,15,NA,NA,CASSVGGGLNTEAFF,TGTGCCAGCAGCGTAGGGGGCGGACTGAACACTGAAGCTTTCTTT
TRBV5-5,TRBJ1-1,16,NA,NA,CASSLGWGLGNTEAFF,TGTGCCAGCAGCTTAGGGTGGGGGCTCGGAAACACTGAAGCTTTCTTT
TRBV30,TRBJ2-5,15,NA,NA,CAWSGGGTGAGTQYF,TGTGCCTGGAGTGGAGGGGGTACAGGCGCTGGGACCCAGTACTTC
TRBV28,TRBJ2-5,16,NA,TRBD2,CASSLGASGTQETQYF,TGTGCCAGCAGTTTAGGGGCTAGCGGTACGCAAGAGACCCAGTACTTC
TRBV2,TRBJ2-5,18,NA,TRBD2,CASRKASGGFFGRETQYF,TGTGCCAGCAGGAAGGCTAGCGGGGGATTTTTTGGACGGGAGACCCAGTACTTC
TRBV10-3,TRBJ1-6,15,few,NA,CAIRGTGIDNSPLHF,TGTGCCATCAGGGGTACAGGGATAGATAATTCACCCCTCCACTTT